Included here is one TCR beta chain sequence, with context. The data are from a study of glioma-infiltrating T cells after dendritic cell vaccination. Amplification used 60 V beta primers and 13 J beta primers. The method was immunoSEQ multiplex PCR; TCRdb's version includes in-frame clones alone and lacks a portion of them. The sample lists fewer than 85,000 clones; over 85% were seen once. None of the glioblastoma patients had an isocitrate dehydrogenase mutation. The germline CDR1 and CDR2 sequences are SGHDT and YYEEEE. The ends lost 0 bases at V and 4 bases at J; junction bases unmatched: 3. The CDR3 totals 14 residues.

This TCR derives from a human donor with glioblastoma. Source: blood, taken before dendritic cell vaccination. V usage is TRBV5-6 and J usage is TRBJ2-7, with 8 bases aligning to TRBD1. Here the CDR3 DNA reads TGTGCCAGCAGCTTGGGAGGGACAGGTTACGAGCAGTACTTC. This codes for CASSLGGTGYEQYF.